This T cell receptor (beta chain) was captured by sequencing in a study of cytomegalovirus exposure and HLA in healthy donors (dated by TCRdb to 2016 to 2017). A note on the overall study: An earlier analysis of 587 of the donors reported about 300 Gb of sequence data and roughly 120 million unique TCR beta sequences obtained from roughly 180 million T cells. Roughly 290 gigabases of sequencing data and 70 million to 95 million unique TCR sequences made up an early release that covered around 640 HLA-typed donors. The genetic ancestry cluster associated with self-reported Caucasian donors included 80% to 90% of the roughly 360 genotyped donors. The aim of the study was to test whether cataloging public T cell receptors could identify signatures of past pathogen exposure. The study profiled the T cell repertoires of 666 subjects by immunosequencing and related them to cytomegalovirus serostatus. A separate validation cohort of 100 to 150 different subjects was used in addition to the roughly 720-subject first cohort. To predict cytomegalovirus infection status, the study brought together high-throughput TCR immunosequencing, statistical association of individual TCRs with disease status, and machine learning. In a later analysis, previously published TCR beta repertoires from some 640 donors were re-analyzed and high-resolution HLA genotyping was added so that TCR occurrence patterns could be studied. In the later analysis, no new phenotypic data were used to find candidate immune exposures; instead, reliance was placed on TCR beta sequences and their occurrence across donors. An earlier analysis of 450 to 750 of the donors used high-throughput TCR beta sequencing to judge whether each TCR beta V gene segment behaved as functional or pseudogenic. Donor age, sex, ethnicity and CMV serostatus were collected together with the repertoire data. In a later genetic analysis, genome-wide SNP genotypes for 398 of the 666 donors were used, and that subset was treated as a discovery cohort. All discovery cohort repertoires had been generated on a single sequencing platform. Class I and class II HLA loci were covered by the typing at four-digit resolution. Typing coverage differed by locus: A, B, C, DRB1 and DQB1 were typed in about 620-640 donors, DQA1 in about 510, DPA1 in some 600, and DPB1 in approximately 450. Several DR-DQ haplotypes were treated as single units for association and clustering because of strong linkage in the cohort. Among over 350 genotyped donors of the cohort, an average of about 240,000 unique TCR beta nucleotide sequences were sequenced per donor, roughly 18% of them non-productive. Study-wide findings and limitations: A few of the identified cytomegalovirus-associated TCR beta chains were confirmed in vitro to be specific for cytomegalovirus antigens. In a later genetic analysis, a missense DCLRE1C variant was associated with V-gene and J-gene trimming of TCR beta chains, and the association was replicated in an independent cohort. According to a later genetic analysis, donors in an Asian-associated ancestry cluster had fewer N-insertions in productive TCRs than the roughly 670-donor mean. CMV serostatus was the only immune exposure information available for the cohort. A later analysis reported that several top co-occurrence clusters appeared linked to parvovirus B19, influenza, CMV and Epstein-Barr virus. Strong co-occurrence of HLA alleles, especially DR and DQ, made assigning TCR associations to individual alleles difficult. In an earlier analysis of 587 of the donors, most TCR beta V segments were observed in productive rearrangements about 87% or about 30% of the time, broadly matching IMGT annotations. While some public TCRs were present in many individuals, most TCR sequences turned up only very rarely across donors. Most CMV-associated TCR beta chains appeared to be HLA-restricted in a later analysis, and the HLA associations seemed to be driven largely by CMV exposure. According to the authors, the approach could potentially be generalized to other disease states and immunological phenotypes. The sequencing pipeline was judged likely to have produced a cluster of highly shared sequence variants as a technical artifact. In this cohort, only TCR beta chains were sequenced, and detectable features were limited by the absence of alpha or paired-chain data. Because HLA typing was missing for some donors at each locus, association tests included only the typed subset. Linkage disequilibrium might explain the correlated functional status among segregating V segments, but an unknown experimental factor could not be ruled out. A later analysis found that HLA-associated TCR beta chains were more clonally expanded and had lower generation probabilities than equally common non-associated chains. Around 16 rarely observed V segments, including chromosome 9 orphons, were excluded from the earlier analysis of almost 600 of the donors because counts were too low. Specific HLA alleles were associated with 18,000 or so TCR beta sequences at a false discovery rate of 0.05 in a later analysis. In a later analysis, TCR association rates were found to vary across HLA loci, with the most associated TCRs seen for DRB1 alleles and the fewest for HLA-C alleles. A further reported finding was that TCR beta sequences accurately predicted the HLA-A and HLA-B alleles for most subjects in the first cohort. Presence/absence analyses assumed roughly uniform sequencing depth across donors, an assumption that may not hold. In both the original and validation cohorts, the classifier was reported to diagnose cytomegalovirus status with high specificity and sensitivity. The study listed 150 to 200 TCR beta chains as associated with cytomegalovirus.

In total, approximately 610 healthy bone marrow donors made up the cohort. Cohort members were all nominally healthy when sampled, although unrecorded immune exposures were likely present. The donor was CMV seronegative and was included in the group of a few hundred seronegative cohort members. Each donor provided a peripheral blood sample, and peripheral blood mononuclear cells were used for TCR beta sequencing. Genomic DNA extraction from the blood cell samples was performed with the Qiagen DNeasy Blood Extraction Kit. For this clone: What antigen it recognizes has not been identified. Per-base quality was not reported, and no clone a single base away is much larger than it.

Receptor amplification or capture employed the immunoSEQ multiplex PCR assay. The multiplex PCR relied on a mix of 60 forward primers for TCR Vbeta segments and 13 reverse primers for TCR Jbeta segments. Amplification of the CDR3 region of rearranged TCR beta genes was performed with a multiplex PCR assay on genomic DNA. Amplified TCR beta libraries were sequenced as 87-base-pair reads on the Illumina HiSeq System. Processing in the source paper ran as follows. A later analysis tallied roughly 76 million unique TCR beta chains across the 700 or so repertoires, and about 10 million of those chains were shared by two or more donors. A nearest-neighbor algorithm error-corrected the raw reads and collapsed the reads into unique sequences, merging closely related sequences to remove PCR and sequencing errors. V, D and J gene segments were assigned by aligning CDR3 sequences to IMGT reference sequences. Each retained sequence needed at least a six-nucleotide match to both a V gene segment and a J gene segment. Rearrangements were classified as productive when the CDR3 lacked stop codons and remained in frame with V and J, and all other rearrangements were classified as non-productive. Following IMGT convention, CDR3 was defined as the stretch from the second conserved V-encoded cysteine to the conserved J-encoded phenylalanine. Sequences without an unambiguous match to a single V gene segment were excluded from the earlier analysis of approximately 560 of the donors. An earlier analysis of 500 to 600 of the donors classified V segments as functional when productive rearrangements were above 56.7% and as segregating when the standard deviation between donors was above 5%. A statistical classification framework was built to diagnose cytomegalovirus status from the catalog of TCR beta chain sequences. In a later analysis, TCR nucleotide sequences were compared against IMGT/GENE-DB human TR gene sequences so that V and J genes could be assigned. The TCRdist pipeline was used in a later analysis to assign CDR3 sequences and most-parsimonious VDJ recombination scenarios. In a later analysis, each TCR beta chain was defined by its CDR3 amino acid sequence together with its V-gene family, and reads without a unique V-gene family were excluded. In a later analysis, approximately 640 highly shared, low-generation-probability nucleotide sequences were removed to address suspected cross-contamination and a sequencing artifact. In a later analysis, a clonal expansion index was calculated for each public chain from normalized within-repertoire ranks of inferred template counts. In a later analysis, generation probabilities were computed using a VDJ recombination model fitted to out-of-frame rearrangements, and the results were checked against IGoR. In a later analysis, TCR-TCR, TCR-HLA and TCR-CMV co-occurrence was scored with hypergeometric tests, and a repertoire-size bias correction was applied to TCR pairs. A later analysis estimated false discovery rates by permuting HLA or CMV assignments 20 times. In a later analysis, co-occurring TCRs were grouped with DBSCAN, and TCRdist sequence similarity was added when clustering was performed within HLA-allele-positive subsets. Repertoires with fewer than 30,000 or more than 120,000 public chains were left out of co-occurrence clustering, as were about five repertoires with anomalous nucleotide sharing. The table comes from immuneACCESS by way of TCRdb, which keeps in-frame sequences with V and J called. Part of the clones is missing from these tables; in studies checked, under half for an unresolved V gene and the rest for unknown reasons. The V and J calls and clone size were taken over from that table, and D and trimming were inferred from the DNA. This sample comprises 75,000 to 80,000 clones, about four fifths of them detected only once. The top ten hold around 1.5% of the sample.

The clonotype originates from a man in his forties in good health and CMV-seronegative. The sample taken for sequencing was PBMCs.

The CDR3 region: CASRTQGVNGYTF. Read as DNA, the sequence is TGTGCCAGCAGGACACAGGGAGTGAATGGCTACACCTTC. The rearranged chain carries TRBV6-5 and TRBJ1-2, and TRBD1 may be the D gene, going by 6 matching bases. V was cut back by 6 bases and J by 6 bases, leaving a gap of 14 bases between them. CDR1 MNHEY and CDR2 SVGAGI were looked up in the germline V gene. The CDR3 spans 13 residues, from the cysteine through the phenylalanine. Just the 39-base CDR3 DNA is kept, in frame starting at base 1.